What follows describes a single T cell receptor beta chain. The source of the sample is a study of T cells in Graves' hyperthyroidism and ophthalmopathy. Template material for amplifying TCR beta CDR3 regions consisted of RNA transcripts. HTBI primers were employed in a first-round RT-PCR of the TCR CDR3. One entry per CDR3 protein results from TCRdb running MiXCR on the multiplex PCR reads. This table has 250,000 to 300,000 distinct CDR3 sequences, around 20% appearing once. Germline CDR1 SGHNT, CDR2 YYREEE (reference sequence). Trimming stripped 3 bases from V and 5 bases from J, with 11 bases between. This CDR3 comprises 13 residues.

The sample was blood. The TCR sequence derives from a man aged 50-60 years with Graves' ophthalmopathy. The chain recombines TRBV5-4 with TRBJ2-5; D may be TRBD1 (6 bases). CDR3 loop: CASSSNRDETQYF. DNA for the CDR3: TGTGCCAGCAGCTCTAACAGGGATGAGACCCAGTACTTC.